These 26 T cell receptor beta chains came from one sample sequenced in a study of graft-versus-host responses after intestinal transplantation. The antigens for these receptors are not known. The method was immunoSEQ multiplex PCR; TCRdb's version includes in-frame clones alone and lacks a portion of them. The table includes tens of thousands of clones, 80% to 90% detected once. Sequencing used unstimulated CD4+ T cells sorted from spleen or lymph node cells, obtained before transplant. These receptors came from a human donor who was the organ donor for an intestinal transplant.

About this clone itself: One end of the junction does not line up with germline, which may come from a read error. The chain joins TRBV7-7 to TRBJ1-5; 7 nucleotides match TRBD1. The CDR3 loop spans 13 amino acids. CDR1 is SSHAT, CDR2 FNYEAQ, per germline (reference sequence). The CDR3 DNA is TGTGCTAGCAGCTTAGACAGGGATCAGCCCCAGCATTTT. The encoded protein is CASSLDRDQPQHF.

The table lists this clone with a few counts. This sequence joins TRBV9 and TRBJ2-3, with no clear D. Germline CDR1 is SGDLS and CDR2 is YYNGEE. V lost 0 bases to trimming and J lost 4 bases, with 9 bases between them. CDR3 length: 14 amino acids. CDR3 sequence reads: CASSVASVADTQYF. Here the CDR3 DNA reads TGTGCCAGCAGCGTAGCCTCAGTCGCAGATACGCAGTATTTT.

The rearrangement joins TRBV15 to TRBJ2-1; possibly TRBD2 for D (5 bases). The CDR3 length is 13 residues. V lost 0 bases, J lost 10 bases, and 10 bases lay in between. Looked up from germline, CDR1 is LNHNV and CDR2 is YYDKDF (reference sequence). DNA for the CDR3: TGTGCCACCAGCAGAGATCCAGCGGCGGAGCAGTTCTTC. It translates to CATSRDPAAEQFF.

This chain joins TRBV6-6 and TRBJ1-4, with D perhaps TRBD1 (5 bases). The CDR3 has 16 residues. Looked up from germline, CDR1 is MNHNY and CDR2 is SVGAGI (reference sequence). The ends were cut back, 3 bases at V and 8 bases at J, with 19 bases in the middle. CDR3 bases: TGTGCCAGCAGTTATAGGGTTGTGCAGGGAAACGAAAAACTGTTTTTT. Translation gives CASSYRVVQGNEKLFF.

Only one count was recorded for this clone. The chain links TRBV7-2 to TRBJ2-7; D may be TRBD2 (5 bases). The CDR3 covers 13 residues. With 5 bases removed from V and 5 bases from J, the gap between germline ends came to 13 bases. Germline V CDR1 and CDR2: SGHTA, FQGNSA. The CDR3 is CASSVTSFHEQYF. CDR3 sequence (DNA): TGTGCCAGCAGCGTTACTAGTTTTCACGAGCAGTACTTC.

The J gene is TRBJ2-2, the V gene TRBV9; TRBD1 matches at 11 bases. CDR1 is SGDLS and CDR2 is YYNGEE in the germline V gene. The CDR3 runs 15 residues. Trimming took 4 bases from V and 6 from J; bases not matched to a gene: 5. Written as DNA, the CDR3 is TGTGCCAGCAGCCCCGGACAGGGGGCAGCCGGGGAGCTGTTTTTT. It is translated as CASSPGQGAAGELFF.

This sequence joins TRBV14 and TRBJ2-7; 7 bases fit TRBD2. Trimming took 3 bases from V and 12 from J; bases not matched to a gene: 11. From germline, CDR1 is SGHDN and CDR2 FVKESK. The CDR3 consists of 13 residues. This chain's CDR3 is CASSHTRLAQPYF. In nucleotides, the CDR3 is TGTGCCAGCAGCCACACAAGACTAGCCCAGCCGTACTTC.

This rearrangement joins TRBV4-1 to TRBJ2-7, with D tentatively TRBD1 (5 bases). The CDR3 runs 16 residues. V was cut by 1 base and J by 2 bases, with 15 bases left in between. From germline, CDR1 is MGHRA and CDR2 YSYEKL. The CDR3 DNA reads TGCGCCAGCAGCCAAGTTCGGACATACAGTGCCTACGAGCAGTACTTC. This gives the protein CASSQVRTYSAYEQYF.

The chain employs TRBV4-2 and TRBJ2-1; 10 bases agree with TRBD2. V trimming: 1 base; J trimming: 7 bases; junction bases outside the gene matches: 4. Germline assignment: CDR1 LGHNA and CDR2 YNFKEQ. This CDR3 has 15 amino acids. The chain's CDR3 is CASSQVPSGSNEQFF. The CDR3 nucleotides read TGTGCCAGCAGCCAAGTCCCTAGCGGGAGTAATGAGCAGTTCTTC.

The V gene is TRBV5-8, the J gene TRBJ2-5; D might be TRBD2 (5 bases). The germline gives CDR1 SGHTS, CDR2 YDEGEE. The CDR3 extends over 16 amino acids. The V end lost 3 bases, the J end lost 2 bases, and 17 bases lay between the germline ends. The CDR3 region has the DNA TGTGCCAGCAGCTGGTATAGCGCGGAGCCACAAGAGACCCAGTACTTC. This gives the protein CASSWYSAEPQETQYF.

The chain is built from TRBV6-1 and TRBJ2-5; 9 bases align to TRBD1. Germline CDR1 MNHNS, CDR2 SASEGT. This CDR3 has 14 amino acids. V shed 6 bases, J shed 4 bases, and the junction held 6 bases outside the gene matches. For the CDR3, the DNA is TGTGCCAGCAGGAGACAGGGGGAGGGAGAGACCCAGTACTTC. Protein: CASRRQGEGETQYF.

CDR3 amino acids: CASSVSLAGGQETQYF. The CDR3 DNA reads as TGTGCCAGCAGTGTCTCGCTAGCGGGTGGCCAAGAGACCCAGTACTTC. The V gene is TRBV2, the J gene TRBJ2-5; 8 bases agree with TRBD2. CDR3 length: 16 residues. In germline, CDR1 is SNHLY, CDR2 FYNNEI. The J segment lost 1 base and the V segment lost 4 bases, leaving 8 bases of the junction unmatched.

This rearrangement joins TRBV2 to TRBJ2-6; 10 nucleotides align to TRBD2. From germline, CDR1 is SNHLY and CDR2 FYNNEI. Germline trimming cut 5 bases from V and 4 bases from J; bases unmatched to any gene: 8. The CDR3 totals 17 residues. CDR3 sequence: CASSPLAGATGANVLTF. The CDR3 DNA sequence: TGTGCCAGCAGTCCGCTAGCGGGAGCTACCGGGGCCAACGTCCTGACTTTC. The full variable domain, in which reference TRBV2 and TRBJ2-6 provide the parts outside the CDR3, is EPEVTQTPSHQVTQMGQEVILRCVPISNHLYFYWYRQILGQKVEFLVSFYNNEISEKSEIFDDQFSVERPDGSNFTLKIRSTKLEDSAMYFCASSPLAGATGANVLTFGAGSRLTVL.

The genes are TRBV28 and TRBJ2-1; a possible D gene is TRBD2 (7 bases). Germline values: CDR1 MDHEN, CDR2 SYDVKM. Trimming removed 6 bases from V and 7 bases from J, with 22 bases in between. The CDR3 is 16 residues long. CDR3 nucleotides: TGTGCCAGCAGCCAAGGCGGGGGCGTCCGATTAAATGAGCAGTTCTTC. Translation: CASSQGGGVRLNEQFF. Looking up the rest from reference TRBV28 and TRBJ2-1 gives the full variable domain: DVKVTQSSRYLVKRTGEKVFLECVQDMDHENMFWYRQDPGLGLRLIYFSYDVKMKEKGDIPEGYSVSREKKERFSLILESASTNQTSMYLCASSQGGGVRLNEQFFGPGTRLTVL.

The CDR3 DNA sequence: TGTGCCAGCAGTGTGGCGGAAAATGAGCAGTTCTTC. This translates into CASSVAENEQFF. The chain has TRBV2 and TRBJ2-1; D is unresolved. V was shortened by 4 bases and J by 7 bases, with 8 bases between the two germline ends. CDR1 SNHLY and CDR2 FYNNEI come from the germline V gene. The CDR3 contains 12 residues.

The genes are TRBV7-2 and TRBJ1-5, with 10 bases lining up with TRBD1. Germline lookup yields CDR1 SGHTA and CDR2 FQGNSA. The ends lost 4 bases at V and 8 bases at J; junction bases unmatched: 8. The CDR3 extends over 15 amino acids. CDR3 region: CASSSEGQGFEPQHF. The DNA for the CDR3 is TGTGCCAGCAGCTCCGAGGGACAGGGGTTCGAGCCCCAGCATTTT.

The chain has TRBV28 and TRBJ2-1; no clear D gene. CDR1 is MDHEN, CDR2 SYDVKM, per germline. CDR3 size: 12 residues. Trimming shortened V by 2 bases and J by 7 bases, and 6 bases separated the two germline ends. The CDR3 loop is CASSLLRNEQFF. CDR3 in DNA: TGTGCCAGCAGTTTACTCCGTAATGAGCAGTTCTTC.

V is TRBV19 and J is TRBJ2-5; a possible D gene is TRBD2 (5 bases). V lost 5 bases to trimming and J lost 2 bases, with 9 bases between them. This CDR3 spans 13 amino acids. The V gene's germline CDR1 is LNHDA and CDR2 SQIVND (reference sequence). CDR3 in amino acids: CASSGGRQETQYF. The CDR3 coding sequence is TGTGCCAGTAGTGGAGGCCGGCAAGAGACCCAGTACTTC.

This chain joins TRBV29-1 and TRBJ2-7, with 9 bases identical to TRBD1. The J segment lost 5 bases and the V segment lost 7 bases, leaving 9 bases of the junction unmatched. This CDR3 is built from 13 residues. From germline, CDR1 is SQVTM and CDR2 ANQGSEA. The CDR3 nucleotides read TGCAGCGGTAAAACAGGGGGCCGGGACGAGCAGTACTTC. Amino acids: CSGKTGGRDEQYF.

This chain uses TRBV4-3 with TRBJ1-1; D may be TRBD1 (6 bases). Germline loops: CDR1 LGHNA, CDR2 YSLEER. With 1 base removed from V and 1 base from J, the gap between germline ends came to 7 bases. The CDR3 runs 14 residues. CDR3 amino acids: CASSQVDRNTEAFF. The CDR3 DNA is TGCGCCAGCAGCCAAGTGGACAGGAACACTGAAGCTTTCTTT.

The chain carries TRBV4-3 and TRBJ2-1; TRBD2 agrees at 13 bases. Trimming removed 3 bases from V and 8 bases from J; junction bases left unmatched: 7. The germline gives CDR1 LGHNA, CDR2 YSLEER. The CDR3 consists of 16 residues. CDR3 amino acids: CASSQLLAGGPHEQFF. The CDR3 nucleotides read TGCGCCAGCAGCCAGTTACTAGCGGGAGGGCCGCATGAGCAGTTCTTC.

The chain joins TRBV6-1 to TRBJ1-2, with TRBD1 matching 10 bases. With V trimmed by 4 bases and J by 7 bases, 9 bases remained unmatched. The CDR3 loop spans 15 amino acids. The germline gives CDR1 MNHNS, CDR2 SASEGT. CDR3 region: CASSVPGTGASGYTF. CDR3 nucleotide sequence: TGTGCCAGCAGTGTTCCCGGGACAGGGGCTTCTGGCTACACCTTC.

This chain connects TRBV28 to TRBJ2-1, with unresolved D. Trimming cost V 3 bases and J 5 bases, with 14 bases left between them. The germline V gene encodes CDR1 MDHEN and CDR2 SYDVKM. The CDR3 runs to 15 residues. The CDR3 nucleotides are TGTGCCAGCAGTTTCCACTCTGGGCTTAACAATGAGCAGTTCTTC. It translates to CASSFHSGLNNEQFF.

The rearrangement uses TRBV7-3 and TRBJ2-1, with TRBD2 matching over 9 bases. The CDR3 consists of 15 residues. The germline V gene has CDR1 SGHTA and CDR2 FQGTGA. V trimming: 2 bases; J trimming: 2 bases; junction bases outside the gene matches: 1. The CDR3 sequence is CASSLLAGPYNEQFF. CDR3 nucleotide sequence: TGTGCCAGCAGCTTACTAGCGGGACCCTACAATGAGCAGTTCTTC.

The genes are TRBV4-1 and TRBJ1-2; 8 bases map to TRBD1. J lost 2 bases, V lost 3 bases, and 5 bases had no gene match. Germline V gene lookup returns CDR1 MGHRA and CDR2 YSYEKL. CDR3 length: 15 amino acids. CDR3 coding DNA: TGCGCCAGCAGCCACGGACAGGGTTCGAACTATGGCTACACCTTC. Translation: CASSHGQGSNYGYTF.

The chain carries TRBV4-1 and TRBJ2-1; 8 bases map to TRBD2. The V gene's germline CDR1 is MGHRA and CDR2 YSYEKL. Trimming took 0 bases from V and 7 from J; bases not matched to a gene: 17. CDR3 length: 19 residues. The CDR3 loop is CASSQEVRPGLGSNNEQFF. The CDR3 DNA sequence: TGCGCCAGCAGCCAAGAGGTACGTCCGGGACTAGGATCCAATAATGAGCAGTTCTTC.